Included here is one T cell receptor (beta chain) sequence, with context. The entry originates in a study of control samples from healthy donors and cancer patients. Libraries were prepared by immunoSEQ multiplex PCR; TCRdb keeps only in-frame clonotypes and omits some of them. The repertoire holds some 170,000 clones, with around 94% as singletons. The V gene end was trimmed by 3 bases and the J gene end by 12 bases; junction bases not matched to a gene: 9. CDR3 size: 15 residues. CDR1 is LGHDT and CDR2 is YNNKEL in the germline V gene (reference sequence). What was sequenced was PBMCs. The chain employs TRBV3-1 (or the pseudogene TRBV3-2) and TRBJ2-7; 15 nucleotides match TRBD2. The sequence was collected from a man in his 60s with colorectal cancer. CDR3 protein: CASSQGLAGGRSPYF. The CDR3, as DNA: TGTGCCAGCAGCCAGGGACTAGCGGGGGGCCGGTCCCCGTACTTC.